This T cell receptor beta chain was sequenced for a study of Ad26.COV2.S vaccination and SARS-CoV-2 variants. Treatment given: about 20 received Ad26.COV2.S at low or high dose, single or two shots; roughly five received placebo; per-sample allocation not given. The samples date from day 63 after the first vaccine or placebo injection. Repertoires were generated with immunoSEQ multiplex PCR, while TCRdb's copy carries only in-frame clones and drops some. The repertoire has around 300,000 clones, around 90% of them found once; the top ten carry about 6.4%. V was clipped by 4 bases and J by 2 bases; unmatched bases: 5. The CDR3 covers 14 residues. The germline gives CDR1 SGHRS, CDR2 YFSETQ.

The material was peripheral blood, obtained in a trial of Ad26.COV2.S vaccine versus placebo. The V and J genes are TRBV5-1 and TRBJ1-1, with 7 bases matching TRBD1. The receptor comes from a person between 18 and 60 years old who received the Ad26.COV2.S COVID-19 vaccine or a placebo. DNA of the CDR3: TGCGCCAGCAGCAATCAGGGGGGTAACACTGAAGCTTTCTTT. This codes for CASSNQGGNTEAFF.